These 24 T cell receptor beta chains share one sample of origin, sequenced in a study of blood T cells in healthy people across ages. Sample-barcoded 5' priming and a J-beta primer mix drove a second PCR of roughly 7 to 11 cycles. TCRdb recomputed calls from the 5' RACE reads with MiXCR, one row per CDR3 protein. The sample lists hundreds of thousands of distinct CDR3 sequences, under 30% occurring once. The sample was blood. The receptors derive from a woman aged 80 or older in good health.

Many counts were recorded for this clonotype. The CDR3 here is CASKTYMREQYF. CDR3 nucleotides: TGTGCCAGCAAGACTTATATGAGGGAGCAGTACTTC. V usage is TRBV28 and J usage is TRBJ2-7; D not certain. The germline V gene encodes CDR1 MDHEN and CDR2 SYDVKM. The V end lost 7 bases, the J end lost 7 bases, and 14 bases lay between the germline ends. CDR3 length equals 12 residues.

This clonotype was counted many times. J is TRBJ2-7 and V is TRBV5-1, with TRBD1 matching over 8 bases. This CDR3 contains 14 residues. Germline V gene lookup returns CDR1 SGHRS and CDR2 YFSETQ. V lost 0 bases and J lost 3; bases outside the gene matches: 2. In DNA form, the CDR3 reads TGCGCCAGCAGCTTGGGGGGGACAGGCTACGAGCAGTACTTC. It is translated as CASSLGGTGYEQYF.

At least ten counts were recorded for this clonotype. V gene TRBV5-1 combines with J gene TRBJ2-3; tentative D call: TRBD1 (6 bases). Trimming removed 4 bases from V and 0 bases from J, with 12 bases in between. The CDR3 is 15 amino acids. The V gene's germline CDR1 is SGHRS and CDR2 YFSETQ. The CDR3: CASSVTGTSTDTQYF. The CDR3 bases are TGCGCCAGCAGCGTGACAGGAACTAGCACAGATACGCAGTATTTT.

On this clonotype: Being one base from a much bigger clone, this may be a read error. The chain carries TRBV6-2 or TRBV6-3 and TRBJ2-5, with TRBD1 matching 8 bases. The CDR3 sequence is 18 residues long. With 2 bases clipped from V and 1 base from J, the junction kept 12 bases outside the gene matches. CDR1 MNHEY and CDR2 SVGEGT come from the germline V gene. As DNA, the CDR3 is TGTGCCAGCAGTTACATCTTCGGACAGGGAGCAACCCAAGAGACCCAGTACTTC. Its protein is CASSYIFGQGATQETQYF.

This clonotype was seen at least ten times. This chain links TRBV6-6 with TRBJ2-1; D is unresolved. The CDR3 has 11 residues. Trimming cost V 3 bases and J 9 bases, with 6 bases left between them. Germline V gene lookup returns CDR1 MNHNY and CDR2 SVGAGI (reference sequence). The CDR3 is CASSYDAEQFF. CDR3 bases: TGTGCCAGCAGTTATGATGCTGAGCAGTTCTTC.

This clonotype has ten or more counts. V is TRBV20-1 and J is TRBJ2-3; D is uncertain. V dropped 2 bases and J dropped 2 bases, with 2 bases sitting between them. CDR1 and CDR2 (germline): DFQATT, SNEGSKA (reference sequence). This CDR3 is 11 amino acids long. CDR3 protein: CSARFTDTQYF. CDR3 nucleotide sequence: TGCAGTGCTAGATTCACAGATACGCAGTATTTT.

This clonotype was detected a few times. This chain uses TRBV5-5 with TRBJ1-5; 9 bases fit TRBD1. The CDR3 is made up of 14 amino acids. Germline assignment: CDR1 SGHKS and CDR2 YYEKEE (reference sequence). V lost 2 bases and J lost 7; bases outside the gene matches: 4. CDR3 residues: CASSFTGGGQPQHF. CDR3 in DNA: TGTGCCAGCAGCTTTACAGGGGGCGGACAGCCCCAGCATTTT. Using reference TRBV5-5 and TRBJ1-5 for the parts outside the CDR3, the full variable domain is DAGVTQSPTHLIKTRGQQVTLRCSPISGHKSVSWYQQVLGQGPQFIFQYYEKEERGRGNFPDRFSARQFPNYSSELNVNALLLGDSALYLCASSFTGGGQPQHFGDGTRLSIL.

This clonotype has just a few counts. The rearrangement joins TRBV6-2 or TRBV6-3 to TRBJ1-5, with D possibly TRBD1 on 6 matching bases. The V gene lost 4 bases and the J gene lost 10 bases, with 17 bases spanning the gap. Germline CDR1 is MNHEY and CDR2 is SVGEGT. The CDR3 totals 14 residues. In DNA, the CDR3 is TGTGCCAGCAGTTTCCGGGGGGGCCCAGGACCCCAGCATTTT. Amino acid sequence: CASSFRGGPGPQHF.

Many counts were recorded for this clonotype. The genes are TRBV7-2 and TRBJ2-7; D is undetermined. Germline V gene data show CDR1 as SGHTA and CDR2 as FQGNSA. Trimming removed 4 bases from V and 3 bases from J, with 7 bases in between. The CDR3 totals 12 residues. For the CDR3, the DNA is TGTGCCAGCAGCTCGACCCACTACGAGCAGTACTTC. Protein: CASSSTHYEQYF.

CDR3 DNA sequence: TGTGCCAGCAGCTTATCCCCAGGGGTTGGTGAGCAGTTCTTC. This encodes CASSLSPGVGEQFF. The gene calls are TRBV7-2 and TRBJ2-1; D possibly corresponds to TRBD1 (6 bases). Trimming took off 2 bases at V and 9 bases at J, with 14 bases between the two ends. CDR1 and CDR2 (germline): SGHTA, FQGNSA. The CDR3 spans 14 residues.

Many counts were recorded for this clonotype. V and J are TRBV7-2 and TRBJ1-1; no firm D call. CDR1 SGHTA and CDR2 FQGNSA come from the germline V gene. The V gene lost 2 bases and the J gene lost 1 base, with 11 bases spanning the gap. This CDR3 comprises 15 residues. The CDR3 loop reads CASSLSSLENTEAFF. DNA of the CDR3: TGTGCCAGCAGCTTATCATCCCTGGAGAACACTGAAGCTTTCTTT.

Details on this clonotype: This may come from a read error, since a much larger clone is one base off. The V gene is TRBV7-9, the J gene TRBJ2-4, with D hard to call. The CDR3 runs 17 residues. The germline V gene encodes CDR1 SEHNR and CDR2 FQNEAQ (reference sequence). V dropped 5 bases and J dropped 15 bases, with 32 bases sitting between them. Here the CDR3 DNA reads TGTGCCAGCAGCCAAATTAGAACCTCTGGAATTACCAAGTTGCGGTACTTC. Translating gives CASSQIRTSGITKLRYF. The full variable domain, its missing parts supplied by reference TRBV7-9 and TRBJ2-4, is DTGVSQNPRHKITKRGQNVTFRCDPISEHNRLYWYRQTLGQGPEFLTYFQNEAQLEKSRLLSDRFSAERPKGSFSTLEIQRTEQGDSAMYLCASSQIRTSGITKLRYFGAGTRLSVL.

The table lists this clonotype with many counts. V and J are TRBV5-1 and TRBJ1-5; D is ambiguous. The CDR3 is 13 residues long. V lost 0 bases and J 5 bases, leaving 6 bases between the germline ends. Germline CDR1 SGHRS, CDR2 YFSETQ. Here the CDR3 DNA reads TGCGCCAGCAGCTTGGCAATCGATCAGCCCCAGCATTTT. Its protein product is CASSLAIDQPQHF.

The gene calls are TRBV11-2 and TRBJ2-3; the D gene is possibly TRBD1 (5 bases). V lost 5 bases, J lost 6 bases, and 15 bases lay in between. Per germline, CDR1 SGHAT and CDR2 FQNNGV. The CDR3 runs 14 residues. This chain's CDR3 is CASSDTSGSDTQYF. DNA for the CDR3: TGTGCCAGCAGCGACACATCAGGGTCCGATACGCAGTATTTT. The whole variable domain, filled in from reference TRBV11-2 and TRBJ2-3, reads EAGVAQSPRYKIIEKRQSVAFWCNPISGHATLYWYQQILGQGPKLLIQFQNNGVVDDSQLPKDRFSAERLKGVDSTLKIQPAKLEDSAVYLCASSDTSGSDTQYFGPGTRLTVL.

This clonotype was detected many times. The chain has TRBV28 and TRBJ2-3; 11 bases agree with TRBD1. Trimming at V came to 5 bases and at J to 5 bases, leaving 6 bases not matched to a gene. Germline V gives CDR1 MDHEN, CDR2 SYDVKM. The CDR3 loop spans 15 amino acids. CDR3 region: CASSPRDRGIDTQYF. The CDR3 DNA sequence: TGTGCCAGCAGTCCCCGGGACAGGGGGATAGATACGCAGTATTTT.

This chain uses TRBV5-1 with TRBJ1-4; D gene unclear. The V end was cut by 3 bases, the J end by 8 bases, with 11 bases between. Germline assignment: CDR1 SGHRS and CDR2 YFSETQ. The CDR3 is 13 residues long. As DNA, the CDR3 is TGCGCCAGCAGCTCAGACTCCTCCGAAAAACTGTTTTTT. It translates to CASSSDSSEKLFF.

The chain is built from TRBV27 and TRBJ2-5; D assignment may be TRBD1 or TRBD2 (5 bases each). The CDR3 sequence is 15 residues long. Trimming removed 4 bases from V and 4 bases from J, with 16 bases in between. CDR1 and CDR2 from the germline V gene are MNHEY and SMNVEV (reference sequence). CDR3: CASSSYRDARETQYF. As DNA, the CDR3 is TGTGCCAGCAGTTCGTACCGGGACGCGAGAGAGACCCAGTACTTC.

With respect to this clonotype: Germline and junction disagree at one end, which may indicate a read error. This chain connects TRBV4-2 to TRBJ2-4; tentative D call: TRBD1 (5 bases). The closer fit of TRBJ2-7 to the DNA end suggests the J call may be wrong. Germline-derived CDR1 and CDR2 are LGHNA and YNFKEQ. This CDR3 contains 14 residues. CDR3 residues: CVSCQETGMGEQYF. CDR3 nucleotides: TGTGTCAGCTGCCAAGAAACAGGAATGGGCGAGCAGTACTTC.

The chain combines TRBV7-6 with TRBJ2-7; 12 bases are a match to TRBD2. V shed 4 bases and J 4 bases; nucleotides not matched to a gene: 2. This CDR3 contains 14 residues. Per the germline V gene, CDR1 is SGHVS and CDR2 is FNYEAQ. The CDR3 DNA is TGTGCCAGCAGCTACACTAGCGGGGGGTACGAGCAGTACTTC. Translation gives CASSYTSGGYEQYF.

This clonotype occurred a few times. Possible read error: a much larger clone is one base away. The chain uses TRBV2 and TRBJ2-1; TRBD2 matches at 9 bases. The DNA matches TRBJ2-7 better at its end, which makes the J call doubtful. CDR1 and CDR2 (germline): SNHLY, FYNNEI. The CDR3 runs to 15 residues. The CDR3 loop reads CASSVQRGAYNEQYF. The DNA of the CDR3 is TGTGCCAGCAGTGTTCAGCGGGGGGCCTACAATGAGCAGTACTTC.

This clonotype was seen at least ten times. This rearrangement joins TRBV5-1 to TRBJ2-1; 11 nucleotides line up with TRBD2. The CDR3 is made up of 15 amino acids. J lost 10 bases, V lost 5 bases, and 11 bases had no gene match. Germline lookup yields CDR1 SGHRS and CDR2 YFSETQ. The CDR3 DNA reads TGCGCCAGCAGTTCGGGACTAGCGGTGGCAGGGGAGCAGTTCTTC. Its protein product is CASSSGLAVAGEQFF.

The rearrangement joins TRBV27 to TRBJ1-1, with 7 bases lining up with TRBD1. With V trimmed by 3 bases and J by 6 bases, 7 bases remained unmatched. In germline, CDR1 is MNHEY, CDR2 SMNVEV (reference sequence). The length of the CDR3 is 14 residues. DNA for the CDR3: TGTGCCAGCAGTTTGCTCACAGGGGTGGCTGAAGCTTTCTTT. It codes for CASSLLTGVAEAFF.

The rearrangement joins TRBV5-1 to TRBJ1-4; tentative D call: TRBD1 (6 bases). Germline CDR1 SGHRS, CDR2 YFSETQ. The CDR3 is made up of 14 amino acids. The V end was cut by 4 bases, the J end by 5 bases, with 12 bases between. The CDR3 DNA sequence: TGCGCCAGCAGCCTAGACAGGCCCAATGAAAAACTGTTTTTT. This codes for CASSLDRPNEKLFF.

Note on this clonotype: This may arise from a read error, as a much more abundant clone is one base away. This sequence joins TRBV5-5 and TRBJ2-1, with D tentatively TRBD2 (6 bases). The V gene's germline CDR1 is SGHKS and CDR2 YYEKEE (reference sequence). The CDR3 length is 15 residues. Trimming cost V 0 bases and J 10 bases, with 17 bases left between them. CDR3 sequence (DNA): TGTGCCAGCAGCTTGGCTAGCGCCCCGGGCGGGGAGCAGTTCTTC. Its protein is CASSLASAPGGEQFF.